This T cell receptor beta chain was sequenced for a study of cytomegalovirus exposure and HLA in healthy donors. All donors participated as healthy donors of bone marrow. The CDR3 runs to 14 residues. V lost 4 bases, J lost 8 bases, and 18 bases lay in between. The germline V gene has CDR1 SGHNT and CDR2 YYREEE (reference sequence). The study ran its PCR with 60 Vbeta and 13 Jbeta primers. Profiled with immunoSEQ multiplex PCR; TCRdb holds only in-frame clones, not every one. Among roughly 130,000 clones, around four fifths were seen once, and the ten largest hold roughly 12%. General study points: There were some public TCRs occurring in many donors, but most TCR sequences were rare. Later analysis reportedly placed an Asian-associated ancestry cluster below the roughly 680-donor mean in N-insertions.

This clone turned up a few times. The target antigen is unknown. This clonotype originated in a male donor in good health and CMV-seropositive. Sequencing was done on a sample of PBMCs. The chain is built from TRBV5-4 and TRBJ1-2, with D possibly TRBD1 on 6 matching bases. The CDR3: CASSLPGGQYGYTF. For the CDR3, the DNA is TGTGCCAGCAGCCTCCCCGGGGGGCAATACGGCTACACCTTC. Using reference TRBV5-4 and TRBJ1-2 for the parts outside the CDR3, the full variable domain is ETGVTQSPTHLIKTRGQQVTLRCSSQSGHNTVSWYQQALGQGPQFIFQYYREEENGRGNFPPRFSGLQFPNYSSELNVNALELDDSALYLCASSLPGGQYGYTFGSGTRLTVV.